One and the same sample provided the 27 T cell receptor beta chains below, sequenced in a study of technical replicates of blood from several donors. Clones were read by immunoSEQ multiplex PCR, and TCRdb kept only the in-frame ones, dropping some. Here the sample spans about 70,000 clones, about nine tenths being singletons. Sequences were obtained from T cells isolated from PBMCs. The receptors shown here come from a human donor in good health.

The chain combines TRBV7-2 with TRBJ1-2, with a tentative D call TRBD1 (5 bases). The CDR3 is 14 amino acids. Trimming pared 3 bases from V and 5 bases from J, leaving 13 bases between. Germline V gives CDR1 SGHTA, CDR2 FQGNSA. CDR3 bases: TGTGCCAGCAGCTTTACGACTGACAGTTATGGCTACACCTTC. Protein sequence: CASSFTTDSYGYTF.

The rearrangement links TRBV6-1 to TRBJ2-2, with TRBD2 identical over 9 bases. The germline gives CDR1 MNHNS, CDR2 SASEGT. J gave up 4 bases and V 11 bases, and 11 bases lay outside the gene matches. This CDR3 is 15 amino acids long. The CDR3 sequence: CAESALAGFTGELFF. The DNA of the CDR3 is TGTGCCGAGAGCGCACTAGCGGGTTTCACCGGGGAGCTGTTTTTT.

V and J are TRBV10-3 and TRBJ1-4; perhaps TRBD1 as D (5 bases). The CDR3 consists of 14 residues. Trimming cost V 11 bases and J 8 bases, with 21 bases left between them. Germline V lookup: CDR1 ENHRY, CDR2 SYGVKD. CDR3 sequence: CAAKDATAGEKLFF. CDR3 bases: TGTGCCGCCAAGGACGCGACAGCGGGGGAAAAACTGTTTTTT.

CDR3 protein: CASSREVPYEQYF. CDR3 sequence (DNA): TGTGCCAGCAGCCGCGAGGTGCCCTACGAGCAGTACTTC. The V and J genes are TRBV13 and TRBJ2-7; D not resolved. V was trimmed by 5 bases and J by 2 bases, leaving 10 bases between them. The germline V gene has CDR1 PRHDT and CDR2 FYEKMQ (reference sequence). The CDR3 length is 13 residues.

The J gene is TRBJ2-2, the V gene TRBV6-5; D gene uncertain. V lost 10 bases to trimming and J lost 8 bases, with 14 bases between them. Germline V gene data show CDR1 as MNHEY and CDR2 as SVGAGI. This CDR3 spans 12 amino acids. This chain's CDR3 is CAIGLPTGELFF. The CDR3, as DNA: TGTGCCATAGGTCTCCCGACTGGGGAGCTGTTTTTT.

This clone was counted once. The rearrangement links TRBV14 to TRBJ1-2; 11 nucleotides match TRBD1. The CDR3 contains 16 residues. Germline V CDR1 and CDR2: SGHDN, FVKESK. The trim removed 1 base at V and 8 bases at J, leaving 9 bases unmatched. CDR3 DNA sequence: TGTGCCAGCAGCCAAGGACCGGGACAGGGGGTTTCGGGCTACACCTTC. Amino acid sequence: CASSQGPGQGVSGYTF.

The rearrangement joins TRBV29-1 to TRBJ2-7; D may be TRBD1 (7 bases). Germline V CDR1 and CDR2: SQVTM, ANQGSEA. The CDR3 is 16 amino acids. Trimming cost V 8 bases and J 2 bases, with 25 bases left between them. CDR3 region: CSPKGGKGTVTYEQYF. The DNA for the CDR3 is TGCAGCCCCAAAGGGGGCAAAGGGACTGTTACCTACGAGCAGTACTTC.

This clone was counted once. The DNA of the CDR3 is TGTGCCAGCAGCGTGGGACAGTCCAACACCGGGGAGCTGTTTTTT. Its translation: CASSVGQSNTGELFF. This sequence joins TRBV9 and TRBJ2-2, with 7 bases matching TRBD1. Trimming cost V 2 bases and J 2 bases; bases outside gene matches: 3. This CDR3 spans 15 amino acids. CDR1 and CDR2 from the germline V gene are SGDLS and YYNGEE.

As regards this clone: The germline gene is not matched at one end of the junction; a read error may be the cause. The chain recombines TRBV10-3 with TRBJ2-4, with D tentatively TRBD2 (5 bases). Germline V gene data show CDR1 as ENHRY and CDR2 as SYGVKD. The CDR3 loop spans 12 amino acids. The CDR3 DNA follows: TGTGCCATCAGTGAGAGTGGCTCTTCAGCGGACTTC. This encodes CAISESGSSADF.

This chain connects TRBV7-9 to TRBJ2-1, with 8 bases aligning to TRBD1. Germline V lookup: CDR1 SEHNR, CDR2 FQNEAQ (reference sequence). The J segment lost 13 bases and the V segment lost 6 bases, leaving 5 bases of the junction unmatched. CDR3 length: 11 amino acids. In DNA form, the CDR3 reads TGTGCCAGCAGTTCCGGGACAGGTCAGTTCTTC. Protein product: CASSSGTGQFF.

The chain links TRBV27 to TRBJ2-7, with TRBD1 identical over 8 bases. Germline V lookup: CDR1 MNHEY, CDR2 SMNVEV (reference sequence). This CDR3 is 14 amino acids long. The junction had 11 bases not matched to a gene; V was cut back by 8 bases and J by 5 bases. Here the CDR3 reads CASAAGGIINEQYF. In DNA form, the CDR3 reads TGTGCCAGCGCGGCAGGGGGCATTATCAACGAGCAGTACTTC.

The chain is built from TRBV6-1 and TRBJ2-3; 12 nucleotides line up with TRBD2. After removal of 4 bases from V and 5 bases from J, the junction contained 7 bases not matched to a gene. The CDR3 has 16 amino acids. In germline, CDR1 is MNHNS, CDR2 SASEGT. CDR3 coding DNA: TGTGCCAGCAGTGGAGGACTAGCGGGATTTGTAGATACGCAGTATTTT. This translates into CASSGGLAGFVDTQYF.

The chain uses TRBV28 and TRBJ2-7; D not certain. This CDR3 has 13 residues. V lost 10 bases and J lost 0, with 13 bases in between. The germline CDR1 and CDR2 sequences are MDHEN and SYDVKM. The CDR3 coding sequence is TGTGCCATAAATCTTCCCAGCTCCTACGAGCAGTACTTC. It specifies CAINLPSSYEQYF.

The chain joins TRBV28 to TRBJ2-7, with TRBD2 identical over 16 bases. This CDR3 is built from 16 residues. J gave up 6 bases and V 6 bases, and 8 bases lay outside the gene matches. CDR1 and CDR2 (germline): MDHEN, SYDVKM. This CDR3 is CASSSGTSGRGGEQYF. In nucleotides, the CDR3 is TGTGCCAGCAGCTCCGGGACTAGCGGGAGGGGGGGCGAGCAGTACTTC.

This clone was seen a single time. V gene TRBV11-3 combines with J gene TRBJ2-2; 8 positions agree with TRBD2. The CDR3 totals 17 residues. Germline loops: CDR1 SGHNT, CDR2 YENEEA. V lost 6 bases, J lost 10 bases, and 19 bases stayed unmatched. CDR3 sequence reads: CASSSDPQREISEELFF. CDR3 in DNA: TGTGCCAGCAGTTCTGACCCCCAGCGGGAGATCTCGGAGGAGCTGTTTTTT.

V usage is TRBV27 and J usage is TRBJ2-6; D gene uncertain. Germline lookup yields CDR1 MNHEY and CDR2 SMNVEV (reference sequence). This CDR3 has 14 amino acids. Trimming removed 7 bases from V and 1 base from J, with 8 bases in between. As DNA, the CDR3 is TGTGCCAGCAAAGTAGTATCTGGGGCCAACGTCCTGACTTTC. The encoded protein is CASKVVSGANVLTF.

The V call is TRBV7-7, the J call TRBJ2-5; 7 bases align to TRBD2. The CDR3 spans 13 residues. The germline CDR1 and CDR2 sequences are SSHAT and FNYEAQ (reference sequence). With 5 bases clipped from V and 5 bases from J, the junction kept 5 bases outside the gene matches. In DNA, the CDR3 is TGTGCCAGCAGCCAACTAGCGTTGGAGACCCAGTACTTC. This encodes CASSQLALETQYF.

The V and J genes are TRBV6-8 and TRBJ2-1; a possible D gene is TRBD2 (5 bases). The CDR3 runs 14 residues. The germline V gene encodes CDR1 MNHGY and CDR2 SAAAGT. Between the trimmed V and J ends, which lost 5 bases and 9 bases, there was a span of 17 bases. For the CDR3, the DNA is TGTGCCAGCAGTCATAACTCTCGACTATCTGAGCAGTTCTTC. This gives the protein CASSHNSRLSEQFF.

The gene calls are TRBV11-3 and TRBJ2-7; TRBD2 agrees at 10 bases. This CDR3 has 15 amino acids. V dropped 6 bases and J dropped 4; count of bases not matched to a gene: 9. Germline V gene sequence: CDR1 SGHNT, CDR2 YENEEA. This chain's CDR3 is CASRSKREGLYEQYF. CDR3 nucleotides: TGTGCCAGCAGAAGCAAGCGGGAGGGCCTTTACGAGCAGTACTTC.

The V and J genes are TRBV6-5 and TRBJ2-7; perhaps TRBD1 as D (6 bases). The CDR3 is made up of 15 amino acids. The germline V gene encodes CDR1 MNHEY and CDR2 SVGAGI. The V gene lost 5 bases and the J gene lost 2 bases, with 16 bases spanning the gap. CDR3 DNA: TGTGCCAGCAGTCCGTTGGGACAACCACCCTACGAGCAGTACTTC. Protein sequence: CASSPLGQPPYEQYF.

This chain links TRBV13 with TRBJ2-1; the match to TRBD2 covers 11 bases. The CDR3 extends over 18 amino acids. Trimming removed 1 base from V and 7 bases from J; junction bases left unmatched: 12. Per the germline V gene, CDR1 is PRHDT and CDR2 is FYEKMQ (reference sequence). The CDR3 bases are TGTGCCAGCAGCTTAGCGGGACTAGCGGAGTCAAGGGCTAATGAGCAGTTCTTC. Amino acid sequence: CASSLAGLAESRANEQFF.

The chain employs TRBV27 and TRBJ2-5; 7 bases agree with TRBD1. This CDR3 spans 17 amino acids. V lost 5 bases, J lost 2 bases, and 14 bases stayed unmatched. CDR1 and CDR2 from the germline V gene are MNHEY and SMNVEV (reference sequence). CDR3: CASSPHRGSGEQETQYF. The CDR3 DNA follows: TGTGCCAGCAGTCCACACAGGGGCTCAGGAGAACAAGAGACCCAGTACTTC.

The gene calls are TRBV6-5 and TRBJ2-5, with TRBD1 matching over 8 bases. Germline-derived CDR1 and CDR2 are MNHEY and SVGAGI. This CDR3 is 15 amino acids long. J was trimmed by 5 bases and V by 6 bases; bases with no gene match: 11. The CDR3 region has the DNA TGTGCCAGCAGCCAGTATGGACAGGGCAGGGAGACCCAGTACTTC. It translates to CASSQYGQGRETQYF.

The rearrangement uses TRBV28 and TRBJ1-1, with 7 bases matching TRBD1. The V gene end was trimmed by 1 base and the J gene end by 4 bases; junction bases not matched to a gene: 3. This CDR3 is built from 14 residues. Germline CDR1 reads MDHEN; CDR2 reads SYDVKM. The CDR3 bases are TGTGCCAGCAGTTTATCGACAGGGACCACTGAAGCTTTCTTT. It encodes CASSLSTGTTEAFF.

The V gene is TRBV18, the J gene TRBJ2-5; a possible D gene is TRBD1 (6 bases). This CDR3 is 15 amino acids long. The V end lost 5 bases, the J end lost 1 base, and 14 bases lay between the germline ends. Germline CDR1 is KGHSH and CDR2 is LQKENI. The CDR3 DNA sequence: TGTGCCAGCTCATCAATTCGGACAGCCCAAGAGACCCAGTACTTC. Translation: CASSSIRTAQETQYF.

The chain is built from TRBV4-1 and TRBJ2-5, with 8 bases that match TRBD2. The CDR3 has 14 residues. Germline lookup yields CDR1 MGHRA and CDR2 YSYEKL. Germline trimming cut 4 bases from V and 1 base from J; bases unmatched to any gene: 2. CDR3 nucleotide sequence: TGCGCCAGCAGCCCGCGGGGGGCCCAAGAGACCCAGTACTTC. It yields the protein CASSPRGAQETQYF.

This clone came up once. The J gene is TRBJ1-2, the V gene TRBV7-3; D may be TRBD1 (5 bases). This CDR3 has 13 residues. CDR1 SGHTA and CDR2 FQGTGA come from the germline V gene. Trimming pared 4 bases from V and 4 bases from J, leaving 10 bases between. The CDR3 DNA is TGTGCCAGCAGCTCAGGGATCGGCTATGGCTACACCTTC. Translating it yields CASSSGIGYGYTF.